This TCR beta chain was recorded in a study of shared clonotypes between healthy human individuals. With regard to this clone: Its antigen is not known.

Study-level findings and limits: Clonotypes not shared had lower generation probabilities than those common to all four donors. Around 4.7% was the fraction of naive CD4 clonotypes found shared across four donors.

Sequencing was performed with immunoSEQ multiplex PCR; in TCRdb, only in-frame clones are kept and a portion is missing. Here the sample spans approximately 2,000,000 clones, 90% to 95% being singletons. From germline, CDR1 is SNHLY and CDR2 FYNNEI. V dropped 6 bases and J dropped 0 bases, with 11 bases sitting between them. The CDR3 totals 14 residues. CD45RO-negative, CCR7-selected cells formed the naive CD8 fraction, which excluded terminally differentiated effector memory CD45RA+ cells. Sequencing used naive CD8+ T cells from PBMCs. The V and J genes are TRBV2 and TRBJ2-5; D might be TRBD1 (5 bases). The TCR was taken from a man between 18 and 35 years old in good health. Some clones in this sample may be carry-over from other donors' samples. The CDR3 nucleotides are TGTGCCAGCAGAGCACAGGATCACCAAGAGACCCAGTACTTC. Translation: CASRAQDHQETQYF.